This passage covers 6 T cell receptor beta chains from one sample sequenced in a study of T cell repertoires in cytomegalovirus infection (dated by TCRdb to about 2019). These receptors lack a known antigen. Sequencer: Illumina HiSeq 1500. TCRdb passed the public sequencing reads through fastp at Q25 and MiXCR, retaining productive beta sequences. Every distinct CDR3 protein forms one entry, paired with its most common genes and DNA. Here the sample has about 500,000 distinct CDR3 sequences; roughly a third occur a single time. The ten largest account for roughly 15% of the sample. Sample treatment or condition, as interpreted from the label and publication: in vitro stimulation with specific CMV peptide epitopes to enrich CMV-specific T cells. The sample in question was cultured PBMCs, obtained from culture after CMV antigen stimulation. These receptor sequences come from a human donor in good health (CMV status not recorded). Some clones in this sample may be carry-over from other donors' samples.

The rearrangement uses TRBV6-5 and TRBJ2-4; D is possibly TRBD2 (5 bases). The ends were cut back, 3 bases at V and 10 bases at J, with 10 bases in the middle. The CDR3 contains 12 residues. The germline V gene has CDR1 MNHEY and CDR2 SVGAGI. Written as DNA, the CDR3 is TGTGCCAGCAGTTATGGTGGAGGAATTCAGTACTTC. Protein product: CASSYGGGIQYF.

This clonotype was seen a handful of times. The genes are TRBV6-2 or TRBV6-3 and TRBJ2-7, with 13 bases that match TRBD2. Germline CDR1 is MNHEY and CDR2 is SVGEGT. The CDR3 has 16 residues. J was trimmed by 0 bases and V by 7 bases; bases with no gene match: 6. This chain's CDR3 is CASNFRTSGSSYEQYF. For the CDR3, the DNA is TGTGCCAGCAACTTTAGGACTAGCGGGAGCTCCTACGAGCAGTACTTC.

There are many counts of this clonotype. The chain links TRBV7-2 to TRBJ2-5; D uncertain. V dropped 6 bases and J dropped 3 bases, with 11 bases sitting between them. CDR1 and CDR2 from the germline V gene are SGHTA and FQGNSA. This CDR3 spans 13 amino acids. The CDR3 DNA sequence: TGTGCCAGCAGTCCGGTGGTGGAAGAGACCCAGTACTTC. Translation gives CASSPVVEETQYF.

This rearrangement joins TRBV19 to TRBJ1-5; 7 bases are shared with TRBD1. CDR3 length equals 15 residues. The V and J ends lost 3 bases and 6 bases, in that order; junction bases with no gene match: 8. Germline V gene sequence: CDR1 LNHDA, CDR2 SQIVND (reference sequence). The chain's CDR3 is CASSMGQGGGQPQHF. CDR3 nucleotide sequence: TGTGCCAGTAGTATGGGGCAGGGGGGTGGTCAGCCCCAGCATTTT.

The CDR3 protein is CASSMGGWGYTF. CDR3 DNA: TGTGCCAGTAGTATGGGCGGCTGGGGCTACACCTTC. This chain links TRBV19 with TRBJ1-2; D unresolved. Germline lookup yields CDR1 LNHDA and CDR2 SQIVND (reference sequence). Trimming removed 3 bases at V and 8 bases at J, with 10 bases between. The CDR3 covers 12 residues.

This clonotype showed up just a few times. This chain connects TRBV29-1 to TRBJ2-1, with 9 bases that match TRBD2. The CDR3 extends over 17 amino acids. Germline V lookup: CDR1 SQVTM, CDR2 ANQGSEA. J was trimmed by 7 bases and V by 6 bases; bases with no gene match: 19. This chain's CDR3 is CSVLWGLAGGPGNEQFF. In DNA form, the CDR3 reads TGCAGCGTCCTATGGGGGTTGGCGGGAGGGCCGGGGAATGAGCAGTTCTTC.